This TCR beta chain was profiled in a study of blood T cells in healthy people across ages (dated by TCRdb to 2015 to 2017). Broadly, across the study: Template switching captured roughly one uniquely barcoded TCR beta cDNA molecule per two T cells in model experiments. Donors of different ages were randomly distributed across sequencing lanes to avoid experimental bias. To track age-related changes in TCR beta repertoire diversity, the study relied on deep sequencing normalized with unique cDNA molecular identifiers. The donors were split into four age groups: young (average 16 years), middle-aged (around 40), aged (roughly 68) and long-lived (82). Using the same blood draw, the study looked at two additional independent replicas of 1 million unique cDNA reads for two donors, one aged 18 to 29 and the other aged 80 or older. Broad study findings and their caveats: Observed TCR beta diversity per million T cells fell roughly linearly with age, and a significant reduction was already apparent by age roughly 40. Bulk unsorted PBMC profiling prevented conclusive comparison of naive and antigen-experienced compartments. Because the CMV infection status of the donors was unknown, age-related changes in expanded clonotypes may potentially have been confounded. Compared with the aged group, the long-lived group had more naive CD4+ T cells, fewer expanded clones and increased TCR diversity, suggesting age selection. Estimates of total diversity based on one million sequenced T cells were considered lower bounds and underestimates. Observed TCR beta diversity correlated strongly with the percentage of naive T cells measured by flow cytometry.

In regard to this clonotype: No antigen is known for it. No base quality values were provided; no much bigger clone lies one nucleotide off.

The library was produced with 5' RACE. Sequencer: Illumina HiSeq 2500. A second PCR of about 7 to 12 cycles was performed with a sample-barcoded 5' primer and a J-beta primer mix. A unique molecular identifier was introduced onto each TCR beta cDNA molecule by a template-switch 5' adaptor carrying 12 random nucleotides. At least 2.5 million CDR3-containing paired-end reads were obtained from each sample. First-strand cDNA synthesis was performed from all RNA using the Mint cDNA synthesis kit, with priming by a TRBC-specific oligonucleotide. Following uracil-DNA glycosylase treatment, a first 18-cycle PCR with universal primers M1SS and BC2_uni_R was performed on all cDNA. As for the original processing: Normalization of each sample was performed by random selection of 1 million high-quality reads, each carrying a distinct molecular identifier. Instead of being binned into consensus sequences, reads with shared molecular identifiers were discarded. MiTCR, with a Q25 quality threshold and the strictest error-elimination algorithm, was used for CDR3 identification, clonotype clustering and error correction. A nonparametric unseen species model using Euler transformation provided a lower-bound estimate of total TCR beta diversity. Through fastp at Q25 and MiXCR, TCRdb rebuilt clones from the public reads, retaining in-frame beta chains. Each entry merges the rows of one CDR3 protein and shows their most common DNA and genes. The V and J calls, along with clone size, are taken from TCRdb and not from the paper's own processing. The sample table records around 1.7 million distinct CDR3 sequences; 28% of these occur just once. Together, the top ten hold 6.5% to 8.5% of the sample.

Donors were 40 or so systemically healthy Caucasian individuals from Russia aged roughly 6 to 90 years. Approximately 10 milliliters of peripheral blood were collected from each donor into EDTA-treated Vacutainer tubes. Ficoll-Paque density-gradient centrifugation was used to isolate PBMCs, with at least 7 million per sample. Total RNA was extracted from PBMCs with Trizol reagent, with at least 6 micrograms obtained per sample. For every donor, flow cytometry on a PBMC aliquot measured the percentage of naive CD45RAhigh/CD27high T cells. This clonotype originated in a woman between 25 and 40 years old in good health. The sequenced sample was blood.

In nucleotide form, the sequence is TGTGCCAGCAGCTTGTCGGGGACTAGGATCTACGAGCAGTACTTC. The translation is CASSLSGTRIYEQYF. The chain is assembled from TRBV5-6 and TRBJ2-7, with 8 central nucleotides matching TRBD2. Sequences SGHDT (CDR1) and YYEEEE (CDR2) are obtained from the germline V gene. After removal of 1 base from V and 3 bases from J, the junction retains 6 bases not matched to a gene. Spanning cysteine to phenylalanine, the CDR3 consists of 15 amino acids. This entry keeps only the CDR3 DNA: 45 bases, framed from base 1.